Listed below are T cell receptor beta chains from one sample, sequenced in a study of blood T cell repertoires in COVID-19. Assay: immunoSEQ multiplex PCR; the TCRdb copy retains only in-frame clones and omits some. The top ten hold 3% to 3.5% of the sample, which has some 180,000 clones, 84% seen once. The specimen sequenced was PBMCs or T cells enriched from blood (not recorded which). The receptors derive from a woman aged 25-40 years who had been exposed to COVID-19. Both conserved end residues are part of each CDR3. Fields, in order: V gene, D gene, J gene, clone size, CDR3 DNA, CDR3 protein. The D gene is left open where the match is weak. Rows give clone size only sometimes, using once, few, many, or a class for an expanded clone.

TRBV7-9	TRBD2	TRBJ2-7	-	TGTGCCAGCAGCACCGGACTAGCGGGGAGCAACGAGCAGTACTTC	CASSTGLAGSNEQYF
TRBV9	-	TRBJ1-2	few	TGTGCCAGCAGCTTAAACAGTCCCTTCTATGGCTACACCTTC	CASSLNSPFYGYTF
TRBV10-3	TRBD1	TRBJ2-7	-	TGTGCCATCGGCGTATCAGGGGGTACCTACGAGCAGTACTTC	CAIGVSGGTYEQYF
TRBV4-1	-	TRBJ1-1	-	TGCGCCAGCAGCCAAGAAGCACAGGTGAACACTGAAGCTTTCTTT	CASSQEAQVNTEAFF
TRBV7-2	TRBD2	TRBJ2-7	-	TGTGCCAGCAGCTTAGCGGCGGGGGACTTCTACGAGCAGTACTTC	CASSLAAGDFYEQYF
TRBV30	TRBD2	TRBJ2-1	-	TGTGCCTGGGACTCGGGCATGACTAGCGGGGGGGCCGCCACCTACAATGAGCAGTTCTTC	CAWDSGMTSGGAATYNEQFF
TRBV19	TRBD1	TRBJ1-1	-	TGTGCCAGTAGTCAGACAGGGTTGGTCACTGAAGCTTTCTTT	CASSQTGLVTEAFF
TRBV12-3/TRBV12-4	-	TRBJ1-1	-	TGTGCCAGCAAAGAATACTTGAACACTGAAGCTTTCTTT	CASKEYLNTEAFF
TRBV7-6	-	TRBJ2-1	-	TGTGCCAGCAGCGCAGGGAGGAATGAGCAGTTCTTC	CASSAGRNEQFF
TRBV6-6	TRBD1	TRBJ2-7	-	TGTGCCAGCAGCAGGGACAGGGGACACCTTAACGAGCAGTACTTC	CASSRDRGHLNEQYF
TRBV21-1	-	TRBJ2-3	once	-	CASAGFGSGRTDTQYF
TRBV10-2	-	TRBJ2-1	-	TGCGCCAGCAGTGATTTAAGTGCGAGCTCCTACAATGAGCAGTTCTTC	CASSDLSASSYNEQFF
TRBV2	TRBD1	TRBJ2-5	-	TGTGCCAGCAGGATGACAGGGGTGGAAGAGACCCAGTACTTC	CASRMTGVEETQYF
TRBV3-1/TRBV3-2	-	TRBJ1-1	-	TGTGCCAGCAGCTCCCGGGGAGCCGACACTGAAGCTTTCTTT	CASSSRGADTEAFF
TRBV2	-	TRBJ1-5	-	TGTGCCAGCAGGGGAGGTGGCAATCAGCCCCAGCATTTT	CASRGGGNQPQHF
TRBV5-1	-	TRBJ1-2	few	TGCGCCAGCAGCCCGGGGACAAGGGAGTATGGCTACACCTTC	CASSPGTREYGYTF
TRBV11-2	-	TRBJ2-7	-	TGTGCCAGCAGCTTAGCGCAGGGCTACGAGCAGTACTTC	CASSLAQGYEQYF
TRBV9	TRBD1	TRBJ1-1	-	TGTGCCAGCAGCGTAGACAGGACAGGGCACGTAGGGACTGAAGCTTTCTTT	CASSVDRTGHVGTEAFF
TRBV12-3/TRBV12-4	-	TRBJ2-3	-	TGTGCCAGCAGTTTTCGGGATACGCAGTATTTT	CASSFRDTQYF
TRBV7-2	-	TRBJ2-7	-	TGTGCCAGCAGCTTTGACAGGACCTACGAGCAGTACTTC	CASSFDRTYEQYF
TRBV7-2	-	TRBJ1-5	once	TGTGCCAGCAGCTTAGTCTTGGTGAAGGGAGTTCAGCCCCAGCATTTT	CASSLVLVKGVQPQHF
TRBV27	-	TRBJ1-5	few	TGTGCCAGCAGTCCCCGAGGATATAGCAATCAGCCCCAGCATTTT	CASSPRGYSNQPQHF
TRBV5-1	TRBD1	TRBJ1-3	-	TGCGCCAGCAGCATCTCCGGGACAGGGGGAAACACCATATATTTT	CASSISGTGGNTIYF
TRBV6-2/TRBV6-3	-	TRBJ2-7	-	TGTGCCAGCAGCGCCGACTACTTGACCGGGCAGTACTTC	CASSADYLTGQYF
TRBV6-1	-	TRBJ1-2	-	TGTGCCAGCAGTGAAACGATGGACAGCACCTTCCGCGGCTACACCTTC	CASSETMDSTFRGYTF
TRBV4-1	-	TRBJ1-1	-	TGCGCCAGCAGCCAAAGGGATGGGAGAAACACTGAAGCTTTCTTT	CASSQRDGRNTEAFF
TRBV9	TRBD1	TRBJ1-1	-	TGTGCCAGCAGCGCACAGGGGGACACTGAAGCTTTCTTT	CASSAQGDTEAFF
TRBV6-2/TRBV6-3	-	TRBJ2-7	-	TGTGCCAGCAGTTATGGCTCGCAGGGGGCGGGAGACGAGCAGTACTTC	CASSYGSQGAGDEQYF
TRBV3-1/TRBV3-2	-	TRBJ1-2	-	TGTGCCAGCAGCCAAGTAGCGGTTGGCTACACCTTC	CASSQVAVGYTF
TRBV18	TRBD1	TRBJ2-5	-	TGTGCCAGCTCACCTCCTAACAGGGGCCTAGAGACCCAGTACTTC	CASSPPNRGLETQYF
TRBV5-5	TRBD1	TRBJ2-7	-	TGTGCCAGCAGCTCGGGACAGGGAACTTACGAGCAGTACTTC	CASSSGQGTYEQYF
TRBV4-1	-	TRBJ1-3	-	TGCGCCAGCAACCTCCGGCCGGGGAGGGATGGAAACACCATATATTTT	CASNLRPGRDGNTIYF
TRBV7-9	TRBD1	TRBJ2-7	-	TGTGCCAGCAGCTGGGGACAGGGGGAAGGAAACGAGCAGTACTTC	CASSWGQGEGNEQYF
TRBV7-9	-	TRBJ1-2	-	TGTGCCAGCAGCTTGGGAGGGGGGGCAGGTTATGGCTACACCTTC	CASSLGGGAGYGYTF
TRBV4-3	TRBD1	TRBJ2-5	once	TGCGCCAGCAGCCAGGGGACAGGGGCGCGGACCCAGTACTTC	CASSQGTGARTQYF
TRBV18	TRBD1	TRBJ2-2	-	TGTGCCAGCTCACCTCGGGACAGCACCGGGGAGCTGTTTTTT	CASSPRDSTGELFF
TRBV7-2	TRBD2	TRBJ2-7	-	TGTGCCAGCAGCACCAGGTCGGGGGGGCCCTACGAGCAGTACTTC	CASSTRSGGPYEQYF
TRBV27	-	TRBJ2-5	-	TGTGCCAGCAGTGGGTCGTTGGGGGGGGGCCGGGAGACCCAGTACTTC	CASSGSLGGGRETQYF
TRBV29-1	TRBD1	TRBJ2-3	-	TGCAGCGTTGGGGTGTCGGTACAGGGGGCATACACAGATACGCAGTATTTT	CSVGVSVQGAYTDTQYF
TRBV20-1	-	TRBJ1-6	-	TGCAGTGCTAGTTTTCAGGGTAGCTCCTATAATTCACCCCTCCACTTT	CSASFQGSSYNSPLHF
TRBV9	-	TRBJ2-3	-	TGTGCCAGCAGCCCTGGAGCGGGTTATAGCACAGATACGCAGTATTTT	CASSPGAGYSTDTQYF
TRBV7-2	-	TRBJ1-4	few	TGTGCCAGCAGCTTAGCGGGTATGCTCCCAGGCTCGAATGAAAAACTGTTTTTT	CASSLAGMLPGSNEKLFF
TRBV24-1	TRBD1	TRBJ1-3	-	TGTGCCACCCCCGGGACAGGGGGGAACACCATATATTTT	CATPGTGGNTIYF
TRBV29-1	-	TRBJ1-2	-	TGCAGCGCCTCAGCTAACTATGGCTACACCTTC	CSASANYGYTF
TRBV18	TRBD1	TRBJ2-7	-	TGTGCCAGCACCTACCAACAGGGGGCGAGTTACGAGCAGTACTTC	CASTYQQGASYEQYF
TRBV11-3	-	TRBJ2-3	-	TGTGCCGGAAAAAAGGAGGGTATCACAGATACGCAGTATTTT	CAGKKEGITDTQYF
TRBV25-1	-	TRBJ1-2	-	TGTGCCAGCAGTACAACAGACAACTATGGCTACACCTTC	CASSTTDNYGYTF
TRBV2	-	TRBJ1-4	-	TGTGCCAGCACCTTCAGGGGTCGGGGTGAAAAACTGTTTTTT	CASTFRGRGEKLFF
TRBV5-8	TRBD1	TRBJ1-2	-	TGTGCCAGCAGCGAGGTTGACAGGGGGCTAGATGGCTACACCTTC	CASSEVDRGLDGYTF
TRBV30	TRBD1	TRBJ1-2	few	TGTGCCTGGAGCGACGACAGGGCCTCCGGCTACACCTTC	CAWSDDRASGYTF
TRBV6-6	-	TRBJ2-7	few	TGTGCCAGCAGCCCGTCAGGGTACGAGCAGTACTTC	CASSPSGYEQYF
TRBV11-2	-	TRBJ2-2	-	TGTGCCAGCAGCCTATACGCCGGGACACGGTCCGCCTGGGAGCTGTTTTTT	CASSLYAGTRSAWELFF
TRBV2	-	TRBJ1-1	-	TGTGCCAGCACCGACAGCCCGAACACTGAAGCTTTCTTT	CASTDSPNTEAFF
TRBV7-9	-	TRBJ2-7	-	TGTGCCAGCAGCTTAAACGGTGTCTACGAGCAGTACTTC	CASSLNGVYEQYF
TRBV15	TRBD1	TRBJ1-2	once	TGTGCCACCAGCAAGGAACAGGGGGATTATGGCTACACCTTC	CATSKEQGDYGYTF
TRBV6-1	-	TRBJ2-3	-	TGTGCCAGCAGTGAGCCCCCGGAATTGACTGTGGTGGATACGCAGTATTTT	CASSEPPELTVVDTQYF
TRBV7-9	-	TRBJ1-2	once	TGTGCCAGCAGCCCTGGACATAACTATGGCTACACCTTC	CASSPGHNYGYTF
TRBV6-4	-	TRBJ2-1	-	TGTGCCAGCAGTGAGAGCGGGTACGAGCAGTTCTTC	CASSESGYEQFF